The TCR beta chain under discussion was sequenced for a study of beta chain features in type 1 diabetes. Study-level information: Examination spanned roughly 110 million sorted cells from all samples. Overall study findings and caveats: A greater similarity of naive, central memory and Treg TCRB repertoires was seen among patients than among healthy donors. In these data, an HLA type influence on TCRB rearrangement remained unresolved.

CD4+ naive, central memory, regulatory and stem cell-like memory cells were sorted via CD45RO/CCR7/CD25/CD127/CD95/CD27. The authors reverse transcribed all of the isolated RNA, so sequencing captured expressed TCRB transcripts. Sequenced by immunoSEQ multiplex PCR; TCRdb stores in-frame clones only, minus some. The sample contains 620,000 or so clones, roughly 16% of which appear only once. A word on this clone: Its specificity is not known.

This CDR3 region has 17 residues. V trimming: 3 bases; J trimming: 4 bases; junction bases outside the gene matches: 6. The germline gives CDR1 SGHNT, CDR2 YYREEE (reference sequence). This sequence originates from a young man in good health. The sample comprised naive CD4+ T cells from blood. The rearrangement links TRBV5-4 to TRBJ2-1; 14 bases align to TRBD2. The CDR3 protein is CASSSRLAGGQYNEQFF. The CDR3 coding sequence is TGTGCCAGCAGCTCCCGACTAGCGGGAGGGCAATACAATGAGCAGTTCTTC.